The 15 T cell receptor beta chains listed next were all sequenced from one sample in a study of cytotoxic CD8 clonotypes in ibrutinib-treated CLL (dated by TCRdb to about 2021). Receptor libraries were prepared by the immunoSEQ multiplex PCR assay. TCRdb took over this immuneACCESS table, retaining in-frame rearrangements with V and J assigned. Such tables are incomplete; in checked studies, under half of the missing clones stem from an unresolved V gene, and the remainder is unexplained. Here the sample has some 290,000 clones; 80% occur a single time. The ten top clones hold 6.5% to 8.5% of the sample. Sequencing was performed on PBMCs, taken before ibrutinib treatment. These receptors all stem from a human donor with chronic lymphocytic leukemia.

The rearrangement uses TRBV7-9 and TRBJ2-7; D might be TRBD1 (5 bases). V was clipped by 2 bases and J by 5 bases, with 16 bases between them. Germline CDR1 and CDR2: SEHNR and FQNEAQ (reference sequence). The CDR3 runs to 15 residues. The CDR3 loop reads CASSLRPRGLDEQYF. In DNA, the CDR3 is TGTGCCAGCAGCTTAAGGCCAAGGGGCCTCGACGAGCAGTACTTC.

This chain joins TRBV7-2 and TRBJ1-4, with TRBD1 identical over 8 bases. The J segment lost 6 bases and the V segment lost 5 bases, leaving 5 bases of the junction unmatched. CDR1 and CDR2 (germline): SGHTA, FQGNSA. The CDR3 spans 14 residues. The CDR3 loop reads CASSLGTGYEKLFF. The CDR3 nucleotides read TGTGCCAGCAGCCTGGGGACAGGTTATGAAAAACTGTTTTTT.

The chain links TRBV28 to TRBJ1-2; D is possibly TRBD1 (5 bases). CDR3 size: 13 residues. The germline V and J ends were trimmed by 3 bases and 7 bases, with 12 bases remaining between them. The germline gives CDR1 MDHEN, CDR2 SYDVKM. In DNA, the CDR3 is TGTGCCAGCAGTTTTGGGACGGCATCTGGCTACACCTTC. Translated: CASSFGTASGYTF.

The chain is built from TRBV29-1 and TRBJ2-1; D possibly corresponds to TRBD2 (6 bases). This CDR3 has 15 amino acids. V lost 5 bases and J 10 bases, leaving 24 bases between the germline ends. Per the germline V gene, CDR1 is SQVTM and CDR2 is ANQGSEA. The CDR3 region has the DNA TGCAGCGTTAATTCCCGGGACTGGGATTTAGGGGAGCAGTTCTTC. This codes for CSVNSRDWDLGEQFF.

This chain connects TRBV5-1 to TRBJ1-3, with D maybe TRBD1 (5 bases). Per the germline V gene, CDR1 is SGHRS and CDR2 is YFSETQ. V lost 5 bases and J 0 bases, leaving 12 bases between the germline ends. CDR3 length: 15 amino acids. The CDR3 DNA reads as TGCGCCAGCAGTCCAGGACATGTCTCTGGAAACACCATATATTTT. Amino acids: CASSPGHVSGNTIYF. Looking up the rest from reference TRBV5-1 and TRBJ1-3 gives the full variable domain: KAGVTQTPRYLIKTRGQQVTLSCSPISGHRSVSWYQQTPGQGLQFLFEYFSETQRNKGNFPGRFSGRQFSNSRSEMNVSTLELGDSALYLCASSPGHVSGNTIYFGEGSWLTVV.

This rearrangement joins TRBV4-2 to TRBJ1-1; no definite D call. CDR3 length: 15 amino acids. Trimming stripped 0 bases from V and 1 base from J, with 9 bases between. Germline assignment: CDR1 LGHNA and CDR2 YNFKEQ. CDR3 loop: CASSQEPGANTEAFF. DNA of the CDR3: TGTGCCAGCAGCCAAGAACCCGGAGCGAACACTGAAGCTTTCTTT.

This chain links TRBV7-6 with TRBJ2-3; 11 bases agree with TRBD2. The CDR3 length is 18 residues. The J segment lost 6 bases and the V segment lost 5 bases, leaving 16 bases of the junction unmatched. The germline V gene encodes CDR1 SGHVS and CDR2 FNYEAQ. DNA of the CDR3: TGTGCCAGCAGCCCAATCCCGAATACTAGCGGGAGTTCTGATACGCAGTATTTT. This sequence encodes CASSPIPNTSGSSDTQYF.

The DNA for the CDR3 is TGTGCCAGCAGCCCGACGCACGGGACTAGCGGTTTTGTTGAGCAGTACTTC. Translation: CASSPTHGTSGFVEQYF. The chain has TRBV9 and TRBJ2-7, with 11 nucleotides matching TRBD2. The CDR3 contains 17 residues. The junction had 16 bases not matched to a gene; V was cut back by 4 bases and J by 7 bases. Germline V lookup: CDR1 SGDLS, CDR2 YYNGEE.

The genes are TRBV4-1 and TRBJ2-3; 8 nucleotides agree with TRBD2. The junction had 7 bases not matched to a gene; V was cut back by 7 bases and J by 1 base. The CDR3 covers 15 residues. Germline-derived CDR1 and CDR2 are MGHRA and YSYEKL. Written as DNA, the CDR3 is TGCGCCAGCAACACGGGAGGGCCGGGCACAGATACGCAGTATTTT. This sequence encodes CASNTGGPGTDTQYF.

V and J are TRBV10-3 and TRBJ2-3; 12 bases align to TRBD2. The V segment lost 10 bases and the J segment 3 bases; nucleotides outside the gene matches: 11. The CDR3 runs to 16 residues. Germline assignment: CDR1 ENHRY and CDR2 SYGVKD. CDR3 in amino acids: CATGSSGRAGTDTQYF. CDR3 in DNA: TGTGCCACGGGGTCTAGCGGGAGGGCCGGGACAGATACGCAGTATTTT.

The chain couples TRBV7-9 to TRBJ1-1, with D possibly TRBD1 on 5 matching bases. CDR1 and CDR2 from the germline V gene are SEHNR and FQNEAQ (reference sequence). Trimming removed 0 bases from V and 8 bases from J, with 7 bases in between. CDR3 length: 12 residues. The CDR3 region has the DNA TGTGCCAGCAGCTTAGCAGGGGCCGAAGCTTTCTTT. Translating gives CASSLAGAEAFF.

The chain recombines TRBV5-4 with TRBJ1-5; a weak D match, TRBD1 (6 bases). CDR1 and CDR2 from the germline V gene are SGHNT and YYREEE (reference sequence). The V end was cut by 9 bases, the J end by 2 bases, with 15 bases between. This CDR3 contains 14 residues. CDR3 nucleotides: TGTGCCACCTCGACAGGACAAGGCAATCAGCCCCAGCATTTT. Translating it yields CATSTGQGNQPQHF.

The rearrangement uses TRBV10-3 and TRBJ2-3; a possible D gene is TRBD2 (6 bases). This CDR3 has 14 amino acids. From germline, CDR1 is ENHRY and CDR2 SYGVKD. Deletions cut 7 bases from V and 0 bases from J, with 11 bases between. The CDR3 protein is CAITRDSSTDTQYF. The CDR3 DNA is TGTGCCATCACTAGGGACTCCAGCACAGATACGCAGTATTTT.

This clone has more than one count but fewer than ten. V gene TRBV11-2 combines with J gene TRBJ2-3; D gene uncertain. V was pared by 5 bases and J by 5 bases, with 8 bases between. The CDR3 covers 12 residues. Germline CDR1 is SGHAT and CDR2 is FQNNGV. CDR3 residues: CASSLLGDTQYF. CDR3 nucleotides: TGTGCCAGCAGCCTACTCGGAGATACGCAGTATTTT.

The J gene is TRBJ2-1, the V gene TRBV30, with 14 bases aligning to TRBD2. This CDR3 has 17 residues. J gave up 1 base and V 4 bases, and 6 bases lay outside the gene matches. Germline V gene lookup returns CDR1 GTSNPN and CDR2 SVGIG (reference sequence). DNA of the CDR3: TGTGCCTGGAAGGGACTAGCGGGAGCCCGATCCTACAATGAGCAGTTCTTC. Residues: CAWKGLAGARSYNEQFF. Combining the CDR3 with reference TRBV30 and TRBJ2-1 gives the whole variable domain SQTIHQWPATLVQPVGSPLSLECTVEGTSNPNLYWYRQAAGRGLQLLFYSVGIGQISSEVPQNLSASRPQDRQFILSSKKLLLSDSGFYLCAWKGLAGARSYNEQFFGPGTRLTVL.